This TCR beta chain was identified in a study of T-cell reconstitution after alpha-beta-depleted transplantation in children. Unique molecular identifiers featured in how the TCRbeta library was prepared. Via MiXCR, TCRdb re-called the PCR reads, giving one row per CDR3 protein. This sample has around 680,000 distinct CDR3 sequences; approximately 16% occur once, and the top ten carry under 1.2%. This clonotype was seen repeatedly, ten times or more. The source material was PBMCs from the stem cell graft donor, sampled from the stem cell graft. The TCR sequence derives from a human donor who donated a stem cell graft to a child with acute myeloid leukemia.

The CDR3 bases are TGTGCCAGCAAGGTTATCGGGACTGCGAACACCGGGGAGCTGTTTTTT. It translates to CASKVIGTANTGELFF. The chain links TRBV11-2 to TRBJ2-2; TRBD2 is a possible D gene (6 bases). The CDR3 is 16 amino acids. V lost 7 bases and J 0 bases, leaving 15 bases between the germline ends. Germline V gene lookup returns CDR1 SGHAT and CDR2 FQNNGV.